This T cell receptor (beta chain) was identified during a study of T cells in Graves' hyperthyroidism and ophthalmopathy. This clonotype has just a few counts. Germline trimming cut 3 bases from V and 1 base from J; bases unmatched to any gene: 4. The CDR3 is 14 amino acids. Looked up from germline, CDR1 is SQVTM and CDR2 is ANQGSEA. TCR beta CDR3 regions were amplified from RNA. An initial round of RT-PCR targeting the TCR CDR3 relied on the HTBI primer set. Each CDR3 protein gets one entry after TCRdb re-called the multiplex PCR reads with MiXCR. The sample shows approximately 700,000 distinct CDR3 sequences, 45% of them seen only once.

The receptor's source is an adult man with Graves' disease, either hyperthyroidism or ophthalmopathy (not recorded which). Sequencing was done on a sample of peripheral blood or thyroid tissue (not recorded which). The genes are TRBV29-1 and TRBJ1-1; TRBD1 matches 8 bases. The CDR3: CSVDWDRWNTEAFF. The CDR3 DNA sequence: TGCAGCGTTGACTGGGACAGGTGGAACACTGAAGCTTTCTTT.